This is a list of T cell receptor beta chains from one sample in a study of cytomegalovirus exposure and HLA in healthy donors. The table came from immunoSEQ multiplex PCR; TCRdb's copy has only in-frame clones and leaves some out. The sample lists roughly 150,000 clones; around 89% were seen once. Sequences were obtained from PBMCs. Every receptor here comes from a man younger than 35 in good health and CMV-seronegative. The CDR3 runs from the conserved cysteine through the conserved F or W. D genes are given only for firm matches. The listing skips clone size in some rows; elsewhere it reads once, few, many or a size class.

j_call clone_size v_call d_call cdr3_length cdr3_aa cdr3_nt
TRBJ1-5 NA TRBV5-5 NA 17 CASSFGPGDRAGQPQHF NA
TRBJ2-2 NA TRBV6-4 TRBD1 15 CASSDSGGAIGELFF TGTGCCAGCAGTGACTCAGGGGGCGCAATCGGGGAGCTGTTTTTT
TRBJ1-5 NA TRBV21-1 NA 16 CASSKERTGNRQPQHF TGTGCCAGCAGCAAAGAGAGGACTGGAAACCGCCAGCCCCAGCATTTT
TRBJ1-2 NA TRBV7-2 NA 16 CASSPLRANSNYGYTF TGTGCCAGCAGCCCATTGAGGGCAAACTCTAACTATGGCTACACCTTC
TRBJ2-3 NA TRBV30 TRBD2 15 CAWSRTSGATDTQYF TGTGCCTGGAGTCGGACTAGCGGGGCCACAGATACGCAGTATTTT
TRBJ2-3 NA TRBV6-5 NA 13 CASSFSGTDTQYF TGTGCCAGCAGTTTCTCCGGCACAGATACGCAGTATTTT
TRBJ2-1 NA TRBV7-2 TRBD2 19 CASSSPGLAARGAYNEQFF TGTGCCAGCAGTTCTCCGGGACTAGCGGCAAGAGGGGCCTACAATGAGCAGTTCTTC
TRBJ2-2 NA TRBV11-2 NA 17 CASSLGARERRTGELFF TGTGCCAGCAGCTTGGGGGCTAGAGAAAGGAGGACCGGGGAGCTGTTTTTT
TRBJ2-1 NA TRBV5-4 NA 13 CASREGLYNEQFF TGTGCCAGCAGGGAGGGATTATACAATGAGCAGTTCTTC
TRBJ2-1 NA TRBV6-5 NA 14 CATLPSGAGNEQFF TGTGCCACTCTCCCGTCAGGGGCCGGCAATGAGCAGTTCTTC
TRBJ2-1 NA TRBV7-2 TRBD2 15 CASRSSSGSYNEQFF TGTGCCAGCAGGAGTTCTAGCGGGAGTTACAATGAGCAGTTCTTC
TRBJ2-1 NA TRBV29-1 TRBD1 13 CSVVPGTGDEQFF TGCAGCGTTGTTCCCGGGACAGGTGATGAGCAGTTCTTC
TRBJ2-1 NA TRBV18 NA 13 CASSPPAYNEQFF TGTGCCAGCTCACCACCGGCTTACAATGAGCAGTTCTTC
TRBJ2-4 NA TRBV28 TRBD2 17 CASSPGLAGVAKNIQYF TGTGCCAGCAGTCCGGGACTAGCGGGAGTAGCCAAAAACATTCAGTACTTC
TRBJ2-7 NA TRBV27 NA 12 CASRGGAYEQYF TGTGCCAGCAGAGGCGGTGCCTACGAGCAGTACTTC
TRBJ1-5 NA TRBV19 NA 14 CASSIDRGGQPQHF TGTGCCAGTAGTATAGACAGGGGCGGCCAGCCCCAGCATTTT
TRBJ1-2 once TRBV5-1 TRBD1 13 CASSLRDRDGYTF TGCGCCAGCAGCCTCCGGGACAGGGACGGCTACACCTTC
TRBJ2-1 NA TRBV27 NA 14 CASSLGTYYNEQFF TGTGCCAGCAGTTTAGGGACATACTACAATGAGCAGTTCTTC
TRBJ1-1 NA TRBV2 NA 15 CASRPGTPGNTEAFF TGTGCCAGCAGGCCCGGGACACCTGGGAACACTGAAGCTTTCTTT
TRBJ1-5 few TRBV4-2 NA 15 CASSQELGTIMAQHF TGTGCCAGCAGCCAAGAGCTGGGGACAATCATGGCCCAGCATTTT
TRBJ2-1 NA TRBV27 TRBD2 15 CASSYRGGPYNEQFF TGTGCCAGCAGTTATCGGGGGGGGCCCTACAATGAGCAGTTCTTC
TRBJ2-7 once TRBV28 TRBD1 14 CASSSGTVTYEQYF TGTGCCAGCAGTTCTGGGACAGTTACCTACGAGCAGTACTTC
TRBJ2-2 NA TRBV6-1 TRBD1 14 CASQEGQGAGELFF TGTGCCAGCCAAGAGGGACAGGGGGCCGGGGAGCTGTTTTTT
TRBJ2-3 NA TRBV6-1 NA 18 CASSAPRGLDLSTDTQYF TGTGCCAGCAGTGCCCCCCGGGGACTTGATCTTAGCACAGATACGCAGTATTTT
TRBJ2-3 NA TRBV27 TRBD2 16 CASRDRLAVSTDTQYF TGTGCCAGCAGAGATCGACTAGCGGTTAGCACAGATACGCAGTATTTT
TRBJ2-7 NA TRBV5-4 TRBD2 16 CASSLGGTSATYEQYF TGTGCCAGCAGCTTGGGGGGGACTAGCGCTACCTACGAGCAGTACTTC
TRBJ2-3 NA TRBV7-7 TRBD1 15 CASSRDRGQTDTQYF TGTGCTAGCAGCCGGGACAGGGGGCAGACAGATACGCAGTATTTT
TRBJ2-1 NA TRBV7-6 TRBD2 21 CASSHPEQGPLRASGNNEQFF TGTGCCAGCAGCCACCCCGAACAGGGGCCTCTACGGGCTAGCGGGAACAATGAGCAGTTCTTC
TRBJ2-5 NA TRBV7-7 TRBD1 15 CASSPSLEDRETQYF TGTGCTAGCAGCCCGTCCCTCGAGGACAGGGAGACCCAGTACTTC
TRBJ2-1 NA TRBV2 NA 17 CASSEALGQGLYNEQFF TGTGCCAGCAGTGAAGCGCTCGGGCAGGGTCTCTACAATGAGCAGTTCTTC
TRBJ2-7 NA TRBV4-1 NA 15 CASSQVLSEGYEQYF TGCGCCAGCAGCCAGGTACTGAGCGAGGGTTACGAGCAGTACTTC
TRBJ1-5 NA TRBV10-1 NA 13 CASSLGSGQPQHF TGCGCCAGCAGTTTAGGGTCAGGGCAGCCCCAGCATTTT
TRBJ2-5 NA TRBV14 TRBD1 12 CASSRQDRLVYF TGTGCCAGCAGCCGCCAGGACAGGCTGGTGTACTTC
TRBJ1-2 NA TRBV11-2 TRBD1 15 CASSLVGQGFYGYTF TGTGCCAGCAGCTTAGTGGGACAGGGGTTCTATGGCTACACCTTC
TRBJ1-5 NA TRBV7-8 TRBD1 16 CASSFIRQGRDQPQHF TGTGCCAGCAGTTTTATCCGACAGGGTCGGGATCAGCCCCAGCATTTT
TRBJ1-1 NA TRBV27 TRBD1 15 CASSPLTGADTEAFF TGTGCCAGCAGTCCCCTGACAGGGGCGGACACTGAAGCTTTCTTT
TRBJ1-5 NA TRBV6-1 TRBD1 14 CASSDRGGNQPQHF TGTGCCAGCAGCGACAGGGGGGGCAATCAGCCCCAGCATTTT
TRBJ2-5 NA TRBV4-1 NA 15 CASSQGGQFGETQYF TGCGCCAGCAGCCAAGGCGGACAGTTTGGGGAGACCCAGTACTTC
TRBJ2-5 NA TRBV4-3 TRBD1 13 CASSGQVQETQYF TGCGCCAGCAGCGGACAGGTTCAAGAGACCCAGTACTTC
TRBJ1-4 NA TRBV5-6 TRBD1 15 CASSQADRASEKLFF TGTGCCAGCAGCCAAGCCGACAGGGCCTCGGAAAAACTGTTTTTT
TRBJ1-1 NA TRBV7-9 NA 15 CASSLAQGMNTEAFF TGTGCCAGCAGCTTAGCGCAGGGTATGAACACTGAAGCTTTCTTT
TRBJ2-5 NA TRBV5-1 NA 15 CASSSGPGGTETQYF TGCGCCAGCAGCTCGGGTCCAGGAGGTACAGAGACCCAGTACTTC
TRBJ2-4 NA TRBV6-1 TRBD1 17 CASSDKGRGTGGNIQYF TGTGCCAGCAGTGACAAGGGCCGGGGGACAGGGGGCAACATTCAGTACTTC